This TCR beta chain is drawn from a study of blood T cell repertoires in COVID-19. Some clones are missing from TCRdb's copy, which holds only in-frame ones; the method was immunoSEQ multiplex PCR. This sample yields 30,000 to 45,000 clones, of which 90% are seen a single time; over 10% belongs to the top ten. The ends lost 4 bases at V and 1 base at J; junction bases unmatched: 6. This CDR3 is built from 15 residues. CDR1 is LGHDT and CDR2 is YNNKEL in the germline V gene (reference sequence). The chain recombines TRBV3-1 (or the pseudogene TRBV3-2) with TRBJ2-5; 7 bases fit TRBD2. The sequencing sample was made of peripheral blood. This receptor was taken from a man between 65 and 85 years old with acute or convalescent COVID-19. DNA of the CDR3: TGTGCCAGCAGCCTGGGCGGGAGTCCCCAAGAGACCCAGTACTTC. This codes for CASSLGGSPQETQYF.